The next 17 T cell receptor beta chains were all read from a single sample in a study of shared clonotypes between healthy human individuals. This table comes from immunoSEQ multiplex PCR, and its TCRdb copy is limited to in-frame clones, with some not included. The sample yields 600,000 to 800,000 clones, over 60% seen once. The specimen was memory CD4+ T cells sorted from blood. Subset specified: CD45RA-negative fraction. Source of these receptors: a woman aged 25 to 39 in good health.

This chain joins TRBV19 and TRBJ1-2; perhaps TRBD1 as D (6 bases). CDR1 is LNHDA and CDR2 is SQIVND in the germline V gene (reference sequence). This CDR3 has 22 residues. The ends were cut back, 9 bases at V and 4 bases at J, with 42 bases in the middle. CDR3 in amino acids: CARSVPGGEELIGQPLSYGYTF. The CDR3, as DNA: TGTGCCAGATCGGTGCCGGGGGGTGAGGAACTAATAGGACAGCCTCTCTCCTATGGCTACACCTTC. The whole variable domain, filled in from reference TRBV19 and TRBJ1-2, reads DGGITQSPKYLFRKEGQNVTLSCEQNLNHDAMYWYRQDPGQGLRLIYYSQIVNDFQKGDIAEGYSVSREKKESFPLTVTSAQKNPTAFYLCARSVPGGEELIGQPLSYGYTFGSGTRLTVV.

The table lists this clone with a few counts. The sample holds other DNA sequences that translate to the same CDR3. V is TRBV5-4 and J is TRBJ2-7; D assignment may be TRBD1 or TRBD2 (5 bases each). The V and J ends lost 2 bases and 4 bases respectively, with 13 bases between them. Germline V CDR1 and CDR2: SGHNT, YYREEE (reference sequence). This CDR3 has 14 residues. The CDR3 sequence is CASSLLEGPYEQYF. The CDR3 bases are TGTGCCAGCAGCTTACTCGAGGGACCATACGAGCAGTACTTC.

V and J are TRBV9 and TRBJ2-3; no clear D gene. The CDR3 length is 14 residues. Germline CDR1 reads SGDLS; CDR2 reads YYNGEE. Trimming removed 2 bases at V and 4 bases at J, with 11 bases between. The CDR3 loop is CASSVDQVPDTQYF. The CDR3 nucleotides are TGTGCCAGCAGCGTCGACCAAGTCCCAGATACGCAGTATTTT.

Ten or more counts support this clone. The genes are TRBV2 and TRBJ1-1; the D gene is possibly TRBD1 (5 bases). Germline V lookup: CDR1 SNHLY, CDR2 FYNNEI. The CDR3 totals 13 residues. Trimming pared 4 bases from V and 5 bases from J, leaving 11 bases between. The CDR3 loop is CASSVSGGTEAFF. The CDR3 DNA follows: TGTGCCAGCAGTGTGAGTGGGGGGACTGAAGCTTTCTTT.

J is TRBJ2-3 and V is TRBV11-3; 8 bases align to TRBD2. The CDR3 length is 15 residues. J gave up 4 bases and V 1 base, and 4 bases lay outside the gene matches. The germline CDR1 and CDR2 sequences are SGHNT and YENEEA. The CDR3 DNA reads TGTGCCAGCAGCTTAGTTGCGGGAGGTCCAGATACGCAGTATTTT. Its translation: CASSLVAGGPDTQYF.

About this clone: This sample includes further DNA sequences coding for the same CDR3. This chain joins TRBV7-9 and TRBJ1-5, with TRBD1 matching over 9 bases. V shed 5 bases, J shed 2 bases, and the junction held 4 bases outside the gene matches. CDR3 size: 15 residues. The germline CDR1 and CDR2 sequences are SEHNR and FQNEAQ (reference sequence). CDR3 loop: CASSPQGAGNQPQHF. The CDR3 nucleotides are TGTGCCAGCAGCCCACAGGGGGCCGGCAATCAGCCCCAGCATTTT.

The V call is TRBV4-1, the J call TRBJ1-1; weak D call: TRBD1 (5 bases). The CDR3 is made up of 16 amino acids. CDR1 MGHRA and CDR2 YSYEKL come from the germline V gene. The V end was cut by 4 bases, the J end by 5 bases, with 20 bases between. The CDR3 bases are TGCGCCAGCAGCCGAGGGGACCCCGGCGGGTTGACTGAAGCTTTCTTT. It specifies CASSRGDPGGLTEAFF.

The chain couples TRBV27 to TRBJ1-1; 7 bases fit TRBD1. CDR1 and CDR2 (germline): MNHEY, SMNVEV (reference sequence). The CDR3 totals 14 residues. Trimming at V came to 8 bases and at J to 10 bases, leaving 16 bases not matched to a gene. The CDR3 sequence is CASPEPGQPSSAFF. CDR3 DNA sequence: TGTGCCAGCCCGGAACCGGGACAGCCTTCTTCAGCTTTCTTT.

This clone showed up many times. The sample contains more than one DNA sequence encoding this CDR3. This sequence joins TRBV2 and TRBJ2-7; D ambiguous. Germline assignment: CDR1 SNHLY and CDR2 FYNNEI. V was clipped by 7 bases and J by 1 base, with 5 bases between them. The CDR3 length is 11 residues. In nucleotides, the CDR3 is TGTGCCAGCAAAGGGTCCTACGAGCAGTACTTC. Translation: CASKGSYEQYF.

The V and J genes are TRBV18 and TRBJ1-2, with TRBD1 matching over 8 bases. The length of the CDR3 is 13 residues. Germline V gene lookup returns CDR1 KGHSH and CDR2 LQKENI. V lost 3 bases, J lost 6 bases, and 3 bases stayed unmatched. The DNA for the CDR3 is TGTGCCAGCTCACCGACAGGGGTCGATGGCTACACCTTC. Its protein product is CASSPTGVDGYTF.

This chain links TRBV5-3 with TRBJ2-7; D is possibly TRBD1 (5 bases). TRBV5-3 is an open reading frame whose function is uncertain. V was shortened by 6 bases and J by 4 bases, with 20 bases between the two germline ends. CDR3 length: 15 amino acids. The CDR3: CARIRSPPGSYEQYF. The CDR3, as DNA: TGTGCCAGAATCCGATCCCCCCCAGGGTCGTACGAGCAGTACTTC.

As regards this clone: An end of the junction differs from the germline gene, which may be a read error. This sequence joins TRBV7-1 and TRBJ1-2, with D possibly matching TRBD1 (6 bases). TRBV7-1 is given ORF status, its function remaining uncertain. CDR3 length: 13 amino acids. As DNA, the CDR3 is TGCGCCAGCAGCCAACAGGACAGCTATGGCTACACCTTC. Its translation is CASSQQDSYGYTF.

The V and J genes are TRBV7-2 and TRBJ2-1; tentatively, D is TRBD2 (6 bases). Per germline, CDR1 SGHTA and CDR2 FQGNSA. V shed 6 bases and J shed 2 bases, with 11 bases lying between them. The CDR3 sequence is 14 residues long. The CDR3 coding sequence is TGTGCCAGCAGTCAGGGCGGGACCTACAATGAGCAGTTCTTC. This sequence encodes CASSQGGTYNEQFF.

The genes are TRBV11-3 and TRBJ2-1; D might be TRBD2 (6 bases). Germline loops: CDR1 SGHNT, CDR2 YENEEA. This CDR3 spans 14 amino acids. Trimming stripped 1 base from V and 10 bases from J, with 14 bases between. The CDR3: CASSLASGWSEQFF. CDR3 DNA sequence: TGTGCCAGCAGCTTAGCGAGCGGGTGGAGCGAGCAGTTCTTC.

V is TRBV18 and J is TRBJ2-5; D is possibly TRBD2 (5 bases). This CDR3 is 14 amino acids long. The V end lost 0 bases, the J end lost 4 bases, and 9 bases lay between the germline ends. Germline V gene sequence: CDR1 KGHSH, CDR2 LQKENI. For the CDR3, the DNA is TGTGCCAGCTCACCACCGGGAGTTGTAGAGACCCAGTACTTC. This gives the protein CASSPPGVVETQYF. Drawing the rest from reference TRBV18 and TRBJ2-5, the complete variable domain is NAGVMQNPRHLVRRRGQEARLRCSPMKGHSHVYWYRQLPEEGLKFMVYLQKENIIDESGMPKERFSAEFPKEGPSILRIQQVVRGDSAAYFCASSPPGVVETQYFGPGTRLLVL.

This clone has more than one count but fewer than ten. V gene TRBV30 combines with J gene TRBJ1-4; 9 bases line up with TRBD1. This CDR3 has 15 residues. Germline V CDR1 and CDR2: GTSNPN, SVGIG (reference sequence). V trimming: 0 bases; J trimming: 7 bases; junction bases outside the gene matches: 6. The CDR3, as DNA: TGTGCCTGGAGTGTACTTGGGACAGGGCTTGAAAAACTGTTTTTT. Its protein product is CAWSVLGTGLEKLFF. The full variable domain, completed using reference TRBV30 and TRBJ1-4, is SQTIHQWPATLVQPVGSPLSLECTVEGTSNPNLYWYRQAAGRGLQLLFYSVGIGQISSEVPQNLSASRPQDRQFILSSKKLLLSDSGFYLCAWSVLGTGLEKLFFGSGTQLSVL.

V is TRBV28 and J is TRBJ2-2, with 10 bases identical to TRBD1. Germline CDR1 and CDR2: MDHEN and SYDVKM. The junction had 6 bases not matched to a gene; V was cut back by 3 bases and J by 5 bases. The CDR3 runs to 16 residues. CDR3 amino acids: CASSFTGQGRTGELFF. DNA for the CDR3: TGTGCCAGCAGTTTCACGGGACAGGGGAGGACCGGGGAGCTGTTTTTT.